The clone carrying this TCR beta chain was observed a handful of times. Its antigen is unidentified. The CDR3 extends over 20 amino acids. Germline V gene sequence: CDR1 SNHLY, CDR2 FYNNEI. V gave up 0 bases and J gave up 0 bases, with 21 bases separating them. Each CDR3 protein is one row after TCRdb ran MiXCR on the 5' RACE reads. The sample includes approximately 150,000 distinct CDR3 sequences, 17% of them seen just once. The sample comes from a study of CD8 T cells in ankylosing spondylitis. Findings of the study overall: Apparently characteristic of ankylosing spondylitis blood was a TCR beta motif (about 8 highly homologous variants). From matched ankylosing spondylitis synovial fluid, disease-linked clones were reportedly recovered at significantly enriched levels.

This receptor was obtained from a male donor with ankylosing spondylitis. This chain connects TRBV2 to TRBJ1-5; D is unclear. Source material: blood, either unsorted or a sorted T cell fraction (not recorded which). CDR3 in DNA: TGTGCCAGCAGTGAAGCAAGCAACTTCGACGGATACTATAGCAATCAGCCCCAGCATTTT. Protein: CASSEASNFDGYYSNQPQHF.